This T cell receptor (beta chain) was obtained from a study of shared clonotypes between healthy human individuals. Produced via immunoSEQ multiplex PCR; TCRdb's table is partial and in-frame only. The data contain hundreds of thousands of clones, 92% of them singletons. CD45RO-negative, CCR7-positively selected cells formed the naive CD8 fraction, excluding terminally differentiated effector memory CD45RA+ cells. The ends were cut back, 5 bases at V and 6 bases at J, with 17 bases in the middle. The CDR3 has 15 residues. The germline gives CDR1 SEHNR, CDR2 FQNEAQ (reference sequence). The sample taken for sequencing was naive CD8+ T cells sorted from blood. This chain connects TRBV7-9 to TRBJ1-5; D might be TRBD1 (5 bases). The receptor was derived from a man aged 25 to 40 in good health. CDR3 bases: TGTGCCAGCAGCCCAAGAGGTGGGGGGAGTCAGCCCCAGCATTTT. This gives the protein CASSPRGGGSQPQHF.